This T cell receptor beta chain came from a study of blood T cell repertoires in COVID-19. The CDR3 has 15 residues. Germline V gives CDR1 SGDLS, CDR2 YYNGEE. Unmatched junction bases numbered 2, after V lost 1 base and J lost 3 bases. This clone showed up just once. Clones were read by immunoSEQ multiplex PCR, and TCRdb kept only the in-frame ones, dropping some. The sample holds approximately 310,000 clones; 75% to 90% are singletons and the top ten take under 2%. The chain combines TRBV9 with TRBJ2-1; 9 nucleotides align to TRBD2. The specimen sequenced was PBMCs or T cells enriched from blood (not recorded which). The TCR sequence derives from a woman in her twenties or thirties who had been exposed to COVID-19. In DNA, the CDR3 is TGTGCCAGCAGCGTAAGTAGCGGGGGCTACAATGAGCAGTTCTTC. Translating gives CASSVSSGGYNEQFF.